This TCR beta chain derives from a study of CD8+CD57+ T cells in acquired aplastic anemia. According to the study, genomic DNA was the template for TCR beta VDJ and CDR3 profiling. TCRdb used MiXCR to reprocess the reads, holding one entry per CDR3 protein. The table includes hundreds of thousands of distinct CDR3 sequences, 55% to 60% detected once. After removal of 3 bases from V and 2 bases from J, the junction contained 7 bases not matched to a gene. The CDR3 consists of 16 residues. The V gene's germline CDR1 is DFQATT and CDR2 SNEGSKA (reference sequence). V gene TRBV20-1 combines with J gene TRBJ2-3; 11 bases are shared with TRBD2. The clonotype originates from a human donor with severe aplastic anemia or a healthy control (not recorded which). Sequences were obtained from sorted CD4+, CD8+, or CD8+CD57+ T cells (not recorded which) from PBMCs. The CDR3 reads CSARLETSGDTDTQYF. CDR3 nucleotide sequence: TGCAGTGCTAGGCTCGAGACTAGCGGGGACACAGATACGCAGTATTTT.